A single sample is the source of the 31 T cell receptor beta chains below, sequenced in a study of T cells expressing NK-cell markers. With the 5' RACE reads reprocessed, TCRdb shows one record per CDR3 protein and no DNA. This table holds 350,000 to 400,000 distinct CDR3 sequences. Sequenced: blood T cells: a sorted CD56 or NKG2C T cell subset, CD4+ or CD8+ T cells, or bulk PBMC T cells (not recorded which). These TCRs come from a woman in her 50s in good health.

This chain uses TRBV15 with TRBJ2-7; TCRdb calls TRBD2, which cannot be checked without DNA. The CDR3 is 14 amino acids. Germline V gene lookup returns CDR1 LNHNV and CDR2 YYDKDF (reference sequence). The chain's CDR3 is CATSRVGTVGGEYF.

The V gene is TRBV12-3 or TRBV12-4, the J gene TRBJ2-6; the D gene TCRdb calls, TRBD1, cannot be checked with no DNA. There are 15 residues in the CDR3. CDR3 in amino acids: CASCRTVAGANVLTF.

This rearrangement joins TRBV20-1 to TRBJ2-4; as DNA is missing, the TRBD2 call by TCRdb cannot be tested. Looked up from germline, CDR1 is DFQATT and CDR2 is SNEGSKA (reference sequence). The CDR3 extends over 16 amino acids. The CDR3 reads CSARGGPSLVKNIQYF.

The CDR3 loop is CSASPGRPGETQYF. This sequence joins TRBV20-1 and TRBJ2-5; no DNA is available, so the TRBD1 call from TCRdb remains unchecked. The CDR3 totals 14 residues. Germline loops: CDR1 DFQATT, CDR2 SNEGSKA (reference sequence).

The CDR3 region is CASRFSGSRAGTGELFF. The chain couples TRBV19 to TRBJ2-2; the TCRdb D gene call, TRBD2, has no DNA to confirm it. In germline, CDR1 is LNHDA, CDR2 SQIVND (reference sequence). This CDR3 is built from 17 residues.

The chain couples TRBV19 to TRBJ2-3. Germline lookup yields CDR1 LNHDA and CDR2 SQIVND (reference sequence). The CDR3 covers 15 residues. This chain's CDR3 is CASSISRAHTDTQYF. Combining the CDR3 with reference TRBV19 and TRBJ2-3 gives the whole variable domain DGGITQSPKYLFRKEGQNVTLSCEQNLNHDAMYWYRQDPGQGLRLIYYSQIVNDFQKGDIAEGYSVSREKKESFPLTVTSAQKNPTAFYLCASSISRAHTDTQYFGPGTRLTVL.

V gene TRBV9 combines with J gene TRBJ2-2. Germline V gene lookup returns CDR1 SGDLS and CDR2 YYNGEE. The length of the CDR3 is 14 residues. Here the CDR3 reads CASSLIGVTGELFF.

The CDR3 here is CASRAPDRFTYTQYF. The chain carries TRBV12-3 or TRBV12-4 and TRBJ2-3; the D call of TRBD1 rests on TCRdb alone, since no DNA is present to check it. There are 15 residues in the CDR3.

V is TRBV20-1 and J is TRBJ1-1; the TCRdb D gene call, TRBD1, has no DNA to confirm it. The germline V gene has CDR1 DFQATT and CDR2 SNEGSKA (reference sequence). This CDR3 is 15 amino acids long. The chain's CDR3 is CSARDGNRGDTEAFF.

This CDR3 reads CSARRGSGRNDEQFF. The V and J genes are TRBV29-1 and TRBJ2-1; TCRdb designates TRBD2, a call that cannot be tested without DNA. The germline V gene encodes CDR1 SQVTM and CDR2 ANQGSEA. The CDR3 has 15 residues.

V gene TRBV6-5 combines with J gene TRBJ2-2; TCRdb picks TRBD2, but there is no DNA to check that call. CDR1 is MNHEY and CDR2 is SVGAGI in the germline V gene. The CDR3 is made up of 15 amino acids. The CDR3 is CASSPAGTGTGELFF.

The chain uses TRBV9 and TRBJ2-5; the TCRdb D gene call, TRBD1, has no DNA to confirm it. From germline, CDR1 is SGDLS and CDR2 YYNGEE. CDR3 length: 14 amino acids. The CDR3 here is CASSVGGTGETQYF.

The chain couples TRBV6-5 to TRBJ2-7; with no DNA, the TCRdb D assignment of TRBD1 cannot be verified. The CDR3 sequence is 14 residues long. The germline V gene has CDR1 MNHEY and CDR2 SVGAGI. This CDR3 reads CASNGGIDPQEQYF.

The V gene is TRBV12-3 or TRBV12-4, the J gene TRBJ1-6; the D gene TCRdb calls, TRBD1, cannot be checked with no DNA. The CDR3 totals 13 residues. The CDR3: CASTRGRFSPLHF.

The V and J genes are TRBV2 and TRBJ2-2. This CDR3 comprises 15 residues. Germline CDR1 and CDR2: SNHLY and FYNNEI. The CDR3 sequence is CASSSNGIHTGELFF.

The genes are TRBV5-1 and TRBJ1-6; TCRdb names TRBD1, which stays unverified in the absence of DNA. CDR3 length: 15 amino acids. Germline V lookup: CDR1 SGHRS, CDR2 YFSETQ. This CDR3 is CASSLGQGVGSPLHF.

The J gene is TRBJ2-1, the V gene TRBV5-1; absent DNA, TCRdb's TRBD2 call cannot be checked. Per germline, CDR1 SGHRS and CDR2 YFSETQ. There are 16 residues in the CDR3. CDR3 region: CASSLGASGRSNEQFF.

The chain couples TRBV3-1 to TRBJ2-3; TCRdb's D gene call, TRBD2, goes unchecked for lack of DNA. CDR1 LGHDT and CDR2 YNNKEL come from the germline V gene (reference sequence). The CDR3 is 12 residues long. CDR3 residues: CASSTSGYTQYF.

The V call is TRBV12-3 or TRBV12-4, the J call TRBJ1-1; TCRdb names TRBD1, which stays unverified in the absence of DNA. This CDR3 is built from 14 residues. CDR3 protein: CASSLGGGYTEAFF.

The V gene is TRBV12-3 or TRBV12-4, the J gene TRBJ2-4; the TCRdb D gene call, TRBD1, has no DNA to confirm it. The CDR3 runs 14 residues. The CDR3 here is CASRSGTGSNIQYF.

The gene calls are TRBV27 and TRBJ2-3; lacking DNA, the TRBD2 call made by TCRdb goes unchecked. CDR3 size: 16 residues. Germline loops: CDR1 MNHEY, CDR2 SMNVEV (reference sequence). CDR3: CASSLLSSGRRDTQYF.

The chain is built from TRBV29-1 and TRBJ2-1; lacking DNA, the TRBD1 call made by TCRdb goes unchecked. This CDR3 has 14 residues. Germline V gene lookup returns CDR1 SQVTM and CDR2 ANQGSEA. The CDR3 spells CSVEGGGLFNEQFF.

The chain employs TRBV29-1 and TRBJ2-5; TCRdb picks TRBD1, but there is no DNA to check that call. This CDR3 is built from 13 residues. Germline CDR1 SQVTM, CDR2 ANQGSEA. Here the CDR3 reads CSVVGGSQETQYF.

The chain employs TRBV7-2 and TRBJ2-1. The CDR3 has 12 amino acids. The germline CDR1 and CDR2 sequences are SGHTA and FQGNSA. CDR3 loop: CASSSGHVEQFF.

The chain links TRBV18 to TRBJ1-1. CDR3 length: 13 residues. Germline values: CDR1 KGHSH, CDR2 LQKENI. The CDR3 here is CASSRREGDQAFF.

The chain uses TRBV5-1 and TRBJ2-2; the TRBD1 assignment by TCRdb is unverifiable without DNA. The CDR3 runs to 16 residues. CDR1 and CDR2 (germline): SGHRS, YFSETQ. The CDR3 sequence is CASSPLRGQGTGELFF. Supplemented by reference TRBV5-1 and TRBJ2-2, the full variable domain reads KAGVTQTPRYLIKTRGQQVTLSCSPISGHRSVSWYQQTPGQGLQFLFEYFSETQRNKGNFPGRFSGRQFSNSRSEMNVSTLELGDSALYLCASSPLRGQGTGELFFGEGSRLTVL.

The chain carries TRBV6-1 and TRBJ1-3. The germline gives CDR1 MNHNS, CDR2 SASEGT. The CDR3 loop spans 15 amino acids. The CDR3 here is CASLIGPNSGNTIYF.

The chain employs TRBV12-3 or TRBV12-4 and TRBJ2-1. The CDR3 has 15 amino acids. The chain's CDR3 is CASSLGTKLGREQFF.

The chain has TRBV12-3 or TRBV12-4 and TRBJ2-5; TCRdb names TRBD1, which stays unverified in the absence of DNA. CDR3 length: 17 residues. CDR3 region: CASSLPRGTGGVGTQYF.

The V and J genes are TRBV6-6 and TRBJ2-7; TCRdb proposes TRBD1, but this gene call is untestable without DNA. CDR1 is MNHNY and CDR2 is SVGAGI in the germline V gene (reference sequence). The CDR3 has 17 residues. The CDR3 protein is CASSGSRDRGRVGEQYF.

This chain links TRBV19 with TRBJ1-4. The CDR3 is made up of 12 amino acids. Germline V gene sequence: CDR1 LNHDA, CDR2 SQIVND (reference sequence). This chain's CDR3 is CASSRGYEKLFF.